The next 9 T cell receptor beta chains were all read from a single sample in a study of cytomegalovirus exposure and HLA in healthy donors. The PCR employed 60 Vbeta primers together with 13 Jbeta primers. Libraries were prepared by immunoSEQ multiplex PCR; TCRdb keeps only in-frame clonotypes and omits some of them. The profile shows 95,000 to 150,000 clones, over 65% of them singletons. The specimen was PBMCs. These receptors were collected from a man in his thirties or forties in good health and CMV-seropositive.

This chain connects TRBV7-9 to TRBJ1-2; 7 nucleotides match TRBD1. J lost 5 bases, V lost 2 bases, and 8 bases had no gene match. CDR1 and CDR2 from the germline V gene are SEHNR and FQNEAQ (reference sequence). The CDR3 spans 15 residues. The CDR3 DNA sequence: TGTGCCAGCAGCTTACCCAGGGGGATCCTTTATGGCTACACCTTC. Translating gives CASSLPRGILYGYTF.

The gene calls are TRBV27 and TRBJ2-6; possible D gene TRBD1, 7 bases. CDR3 length: 17 amino acids. The V end was cut by 5 bases, the J end by 2 bases, with 16 bases between. Per germline, CDR1 MNHEY and CDR2 SMNVEV (reference sequence). The CDR3 region has the DNA TGTGCCAGCAGTGGCGGGACAGTTTTCACTGGGGCCAACGTCCTGACTTTC. This codes for CASSGGTVFTGANVLTF.

The rearrangement uses TRBV19 and TRBJ2-7; 9 bases are a match to TRBD1. The CDR3 extends over 14 amino acids. Looked up from germline, CDR1 is LNHDA and CDR2 is SQIVND (reference sequence). With 5 bases clipped from V and 3 bases from J, the junction kept 5 bases outside the gene matches. CDR3 region: CASSPDRGFYEQYF. CDR3 nucleotide sequence: TGTGCCAGTAGTCCGGACAGGGGATTCTACGAGCAGTACTTC.

This clone turned up a few times. The chain is built from TRBV6-1 and TRBJ1-1; D might be TRBD1 (5 bases). This CDR3 comprises 16 residues. Trimming left V 0 bases short and J 1 base short, with 12 bases between. Germline V gene data show CDR1 as MNHNS and CDR2 as SASEGT. The CDR3 sequence is CASSEAGTGENTEAFF. CDR3 DNA sequence: TGTGCCAGCAGTGAAGCCGGGACGGGGGAGAACACTGAAGCTTTCTTT.

This clone was seen only a few times. V is TRBV7-2 and J is TRBJ2-1; 9 bases are a match to TRBD2. The CDR3 consists of 12 residues. Germline values: CDR1 SGHTA, CDR2 FQGNSA. Trimming removed 4 bases from V and 14 bases from J; junction bases left unmatched: 6. CDR3 DNA: TGTGCCAGCAGCTCGAATAGCGGGAGAAAGTTCTTC. Its translation: CASSSNSGRKFF.

V usage is TRBV6-5 and J usage is TRBJ1-2, with D uncertain. The V end was cut by 2 bases, the J end by 0 bases, with 4 bases between. Germline CDR1 MNHEY, CDR2 SVGAGI. There are 13 residues in the CDR3. The CDR3 spells CASSYGANYGYTF. CDR3 bases: TGTGCCAGCAGTTACGGAGCTAACTATGGCTACACCTTC.

The genes are TRBV10-3 and TRBJ1-4, with 7 positions matching TRBD1. Germline CDR1 and CDR2: ENHRY and SYGVKD. V lost 6 bases, J lost 3 bases, and 4 bases stayed unmatched. The CDR3 consists of 14 residues. CDR3 DNA sequence: TGTGCCATCAGGTCGACAGGGCCTAATGAAAAACTGTTTTTT. As protein: CAIRSTGPNEKLFF.

V usage is TRBV19 and J usage is TRBJ1-1, with D possibly being TRBD1 (6 bases). The V gene's germline CDR1 is LNHDA and CDR2 SQIVND (reference sequence). V was clipped by 1 base and J by 1 base, with 13 bases between them. This CDR3 has 16 amino acids. The CDR3 DNA reads as TGTGCCAGTAGTATAGTTGTGGGGGCGAAGAACACTGAAGCTTTCTTT. This gives the protein CASSIVVGAKNTEAFF.

The chain links TRBV9 to TRBJ2-5; no definite D call. CDR1 and CDR2 from the germline V gene are SGDLS and YYNGEE. The CDR3 extends over 14 amino acids. V lost 4 bases, J lost 1 base, and 11 bases lay in between. This CDR3 is CASSHRHFQETQYF. The CDR3, as DNA: TGTGCCAGCAGCCACCGACATTTCCAAGAGACCCAGTACTTC.